This T cell receptor (beta chain) was identified in a study of cytomegalovirus exposure and HLA in healthy donors. The primer mix had 60 Vbeta and 13 Jbeta primers. TCRdb's copy holds only in-frame clones and misses some; the assay was immunoSEQ multiplex PCR. The sample lists approximately 110,000 clones, about three quarters seen once, with approximately 1.1% in the top ten. Unmatched junction bases numbered 9, after V lost 5 bases and J lost 8 bases. The germline V gene has CDR1 SGHKS and CDR2 YYEKEE (reference sequence). The CDR3 sequence is 14 residues long. Material for sequencing was PBMCs. This chain uses TRBV5-5 with TRBJ1-1; 10 nucleotides align to TRBD1. The receptor comes from a woman aged 25 to 39 in good health and CMV-seronegative. CDR3 sequence (DNA): TGTGCCAGCAGTCGAAGACAGGGGGCATGGGAAGCTTTCTTT. Translated, it gives CASSRRQGAWEAFF.